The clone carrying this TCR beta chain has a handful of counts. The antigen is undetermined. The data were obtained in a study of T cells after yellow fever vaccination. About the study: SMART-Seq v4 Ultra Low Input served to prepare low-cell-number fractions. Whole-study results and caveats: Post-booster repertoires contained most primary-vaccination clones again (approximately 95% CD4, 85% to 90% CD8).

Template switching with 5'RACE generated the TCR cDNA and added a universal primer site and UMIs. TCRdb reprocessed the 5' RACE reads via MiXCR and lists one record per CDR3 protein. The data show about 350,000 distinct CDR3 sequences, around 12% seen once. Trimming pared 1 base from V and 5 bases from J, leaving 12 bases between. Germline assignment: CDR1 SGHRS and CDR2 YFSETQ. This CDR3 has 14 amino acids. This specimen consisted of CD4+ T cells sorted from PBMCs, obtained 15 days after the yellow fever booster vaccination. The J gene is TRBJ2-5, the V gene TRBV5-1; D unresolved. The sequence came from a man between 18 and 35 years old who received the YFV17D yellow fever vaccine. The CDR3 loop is CASSLWMGSETQYF. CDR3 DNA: TGCGCCAGCAGCTTGTGGATGGGTTCGGAGACCCAGTACTTC. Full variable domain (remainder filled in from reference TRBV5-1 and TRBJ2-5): KAGVTQTPRYLIKTRGQQVTLSCSPISGHRSVSWYQQTPGQGLQFLFEYFSETQRNKGNFPGRFSGRQFSNSRSEMNVSTLELGDSALYLCASSLWMGSETQYFGPGTRLLVL.